This T cell receptor (beta chain) was retrieved from a study of control samples from healthy donors and cancer patients. Clones were read by immunoSEQ multiplex PCR, and TCRdb kept only the in-frame ones, dropping some. The table shows fewer than 110,000 clones, with 75% to 90% occurring only once. A single count supports this clone. CDR3 length: 16 residues. V was trimmed by 8 bases and J by 0 bases, leaving 17 bases between them. The gene calls are TRBV23-1 and TRBJ1-5, with no clear D. TRBV23-1 is placed among ORFs of uncertain function. Material for sequencing was blood. The clonotype originates from a young man in good health. The CDR3 coding sequence is TGCGCCAGCCCTGGGGAGGGCAAGGGTAGCAATCAGCCCCAGCATTTT. The encoded protein is CASPGEGKGSNQPQHF.